The 18 T cell receptor beta chains listed next were all sequenced from one sample in a study of beta chain features in type 1 diabetes. All of the isolated RNA was reverse transcribed, so expressed TCRB transcripts were sequenced. Sequencing was performed with immunoSEQ multiplex PCR; in TCRdb, only in-frame clones are kept and a portion is missing. The table has some 44,000 clones, over 50% seen once. The sequenced sample was Tregs from blood. All receptors come from a woman under 30 in good health.

This chain uses TRBV29-1 with TRBJ1-1; D remains ambiguous. CDR1 SQVTM and CDR2 ANQGSEA come from the germline V gene. CDR3 size: 12 residues. The germline V and J ends were trimmed by 1 base and 5 bases, with 8 bases remaining between them. The CDR3 sequence: CSVEGKRTEAFF. The CDR3 DNA follows: TGCAGCGTTGAAGGGAAGAGGACTGAAGCTTTCTTT.

This clone was observed a few times. The genes are TRBV7-2 and TRBJ2-3; TRBD2 aligns across 10 bases. Germline V lookup: CDR1 SGHTA, CDR2 FQGNSA. The CDR3 is 15 residues long. V shed 5 bases and J 2 bases; nucleotides not matched to a gene: 4. CDR3 nucleotide sequence: TGTGCCAGCAGCGCCACTAGCGGGAACACAGATACGCAGTATTTT. Translated: CASSATSGNTDTQYF.

The chain couples TRBV6-6 to TRBJ1-2; TRBD1 is a possible D gene (6 bases). Germline V gene data show CDR1 as MNHNY and CDR2 as SVGAGI (reference sequence). The CDR3 sequence is 14 residues long. Trimming pared 7 bases from V and 5 bases from J, leaving 17 bases between. For the CDR3, the DNA is TGTGCCAGCATCCAGGGGACGACCAATTATGGCTACACCTTC. Its protein is CASIQGTTNYGYTF.

This clone was counted between two and nine times. This sequence joins TRBV10-3 and TRBJ2-3, with TRBD2 identical over 7 bases. Germline V gene data show CDR1 as ENHRY and CDR2 as SYGVKD. The V segment lost 8 bases and the J segment 2 bases; nucleotides outside the gene matches: 7. The CDR3 covers 14 residues. CDR3: CAIWEGRITDTQYF. Here the CDR3 DNA reads TGTGCCATCTGGGAGGGGCGGATCACAGATACGCAGTATTTT.

This clone has just a few counts. The rearrangement joins TRBV7-2 to TRBJ2-7; possibly TRBD1 for D (6 bases). V was cut by 1 base and J by 4 bases, with 20 bases left in between. Germline V gene lookup returns CDR1 SGHTA and CDR2 FQGNSA. The CDR3 is made up of 17 amino acids. Written as DNA, the CDR3 is TGTGCCAGCAGCTTAGTCGTAAGCGGCAGGGGCGGGTACGAGCAGTACTTC. This codes for CASSLVVSGRGGYEQYF.

This chain links TRBV7-9 with TRBJ1-5; the D gene is possibly TRBD1 (6 bases). Germline V gene data show CDR1 as SEHNR and CDR2 as FQNEAQ (reference sequence). The length of the CDR3 is 15 residues. Trimming pared 5 bases from V and 0 bases from J, leaving 11 bases between. CDR3 in DNA: TGTGCCAGCAGCCCAGGGGTTGGTAGCAATCAGCCCCAGCATTTT. Translating gives CASSPGVGSNQPQHF.

This sequence joins TRBV7-2 and TRBJ2-3; perhaps TRBD1 as D (8 bases). The germline gives CDR1 SGHTA, CDR2 FQGNSA. V lost 4 bases and J lost 10, with 21 bases in between. The CDR3 is 15 residues long. CDR3 sequence (DNA): TGTGCCAGCAGCTCCGACACTAGGACAGGGAGGGCGCAGTATTTT. Translating gives CASSSDTRTGRAQYF.

With regard to this clone: Germline and junction disagree at one end, which may indicate a read error. The V gene is TRBV2, the J gene TRBJ1-1; perhaps TRBD1 as D (5 bases). The CDR3 length is 15 residues. CDR1 SNHLY and CDR2 FYNNEI come from the germline V gene. In DNA, the CDR3 is TGTGCCAGCAGGGAAGAGACAGATTTGAACACTGAAGCTTTCTTT. Amino acid sequence: CASREETDLNTEAFF.

The chain uses TRBV2 and TRBJ2-6, with D perhaps TRBD2 (6 bases). The ends were cut back, 4 bases at V and 0 bases at J, with 13 bases in the middle. CDR1 is SNHLY, CDR2 FYNNEI, per germline. The CDR3 has 17 residues. Here the CDR3 DNA reads TGTGCCAGCAGTGGACAAGGACTAAGCTCTGGGGCCAACGTCCTGACTTTC. This translates into CASSGQGLSSGANVLTF.

The V gene is TRBV19, the J gene TRBJ2-7; 11 nucleotides match TRBD2. V was clipped by 5 bases and J by 1 base; unmatched bases: 10. Germline CDR1 is LNHDA and CDR2 is SQIVND (reference sequence). This CDR3 has 17 residues. The CDR3 sequence: CASSERTGTSGSYEQYF. The CDR3 coding sequence is TGTGCCAGTAGTGAAAGAACCGGGACTAGCGGTTCCTACGAGCAGTACTTC. Using reference TRBV19 and TRBJ2-7 for the parts outside the CDR3, the full variable domain is DGGITQSPKYLFRKEGQNVTLSCEQNLNHDAMYWYRQDPGQGLRLIYYSQIVNDFQKGDIAEGYSVSREKKESFPLTVTSAQKNPTAFYLCASSERTGTSGSYEQYFGPGTRLTVT.

V usage is TRBV28 and J usage is TRBJ2-2, with TRBD1 as a possible D gene (6 bases). CDR3 length equals 15 residues. Trimming cost V 6 bases and J 5 bases, with 16 bases left between them. Germline values: CDR1 MDHEN, CDR2 SYDVKM. In DNA form, the CDR3 reads TGTGCCAGCAGCCCCGACGACAGGCGAACCGGGGAGCTGTTTTTT. Its protein product is CASSPDDRRTGELFF.

CDR3 sequence (DNA): TGTGCCAGCAGCAAGGGACTAGCGGGAGGAGGTGGAAGCTACGAGCAGTACTTC. As protein: CASSKGLAGGGGSYEQYF. This chain uses TRBV7-2 with TRBJ2-7, with TRBD2 identical over 15 bases. Germline loops: CDR1 SGHTA, CDR2 FQGNSA. V shed 5 bases, J shed 3 bases, and the junction held 11 bases outside the gene matches. The CDR3 runs to 18 residues.

This clone was detected only a few times. The rearrangement joins TRBV13 to TRBJ2-5; 8 bases map to TRBD1. Gene TRBJ2-7 matches the end of the DNA better, so the J call may be wrong. This CDR3 contains 14 residues. CDR1 and CDR2 (germline): PRHDT, FYEKMQ (reference sequence). The CDR3 protein is CASSARQGRNEQYF. The CDR3 nucleotides are TGTGCCAGCAGCGCAAGACAGGGGAGGAACGAGCAGTACTTC.

This clone was seen more than once but under ten times. CDR3 in DNA: TGTGCCAGCGGTTTACGGGGAGATACGCAGTATTTT. It codes for CASGLRGDTQYF. The chain carries TRBV6-5 and TRBJ2-3, with D perhaps matching TRBD2 (5 bases). V lost 8 bases to trimming and J lost 5 bases, with 11 bases between them. Germline CDR1 is MNHEY and CDR2 is SVGAGI. This CDR3 region has 12 residues.

This sequence joins TRBV5-1 and TRBJ2-1; TRBD2 agrees at 10 bases. CDR3 length: 16 residues. Germline lookup yields CDR1 SGHRS and CDR2 YFSETQ. The V segment lost 5 bases and the J segment 7 bases; nucleotides outside the gene matches: 12. The CDR3 DNA reads TGCGCCAGCAGATCCTTAGCGGGAGGCTCCATAAATGAGCAGTTCTTC. It translates to CASRSLAGGSINEQFF. The whole variable domain, filled in from reference TRBV5-1 and TRBJ2-1, reads KAGVTQTPRYLIKTRGQQVTLSCSPISGHRSVSWYQQTPGQGLQFLFEYFSETQRNKGNFPGRFSGRQFSNSRSEMNVSTLELGDSALYLCASRSLAGGSINEQFFGPGTRLTVL.

V and J are TRBV28 and TRBJ1-2, with D tentatively TRBD1 (6 bases). The ends were cut back, 2 bases at V and 2 bases at J, with 18 bases in the middle. Germline V gene data show CDR1 as MDHEN and CDR2 as SYDVKM. CDR3 size: 17 residues. CDR3 sequence (DNA): TGTGCCAGCAGTTTAGGCAGGGGCGCATATAGGAACTATGGCTACACCTTC. Translation: CASSLGRGAYRNYGYTF.

In its sample, this clone was seen a few times. The chain recombines TRBV19 with TRBJ2-1; 8 bases agree with TRBD2. The CDR3 has 16 amino acids. Germline lookup yields CDR1 LNHDA and CDR2 SQIVND (reference sequence). Losses at the gene ends were 8 bases for V and 4 bases for J; bases not matched to a gene: 13. DNA for the CDR3: TGTGCCAGTGCGAAGGGGAGGACTAGCACATACAATGAGCAGTTCTTC. Translated, it gives CASAKGRTSTYNEQFF. The full variable domain, rest sourced from reference TRBV19 and TRBJ2-1, is DGGITQSPKYLFRKEGQNVTLSCEQNLNHDAMYWYRQDPGQGLRLIYYSQIVNDFQKGDIAEGYSVSREKKESFPLTVTSAQKNPTAFYLCASAKGRTSTYNEQFFGPGTRLTVL.

Relative to its sample, this clone is medium-sized. The chain combines TRBV5-1 with TRBJ2-7, with TRBD2 identical over 10 bases. Germline V gene sequence: CDR1 SGHRS, CDR2 YFSETQ. V was pared by 4 bases and J by 0 bases, with 4 bases of the junction left unmatched. CDR3 length: 15 amino acids. DNA of the CDR3: TGCGCCAGCAGCGCCGGGACTAGCGACTCCTACGAGCAGTACTTC. Translating it yields CASSAGTSDSYEQYF.